This record looks at one T cell receptor (beta chain) sequence and its context. This clone was seen a few times. Its antigen remains unidentified. Base quality data are lacking; no much larger clone is found one base away. TCR CDR3 regions were amplified from genomic DNA by multiplex PCR using the deep immunoSEQ assay. Extracted genomic DNA from each cell subset was spread evenly across all wells of several immunoSEQ 96-well plates, with each plate serving as a replicate. For sorted subsets, approximately 190 ng genomic DNA, equal to about 30,000 T cell genomes, was loaded into each replicate PCR. Purified libraries were quantified with a Qubit 3.0 fluorometer, sized on a Bioanalyzer 2100, and re-quantified with the KAPA Library Quantification kit. A separate single-read 150-cycle Illumina NextSeq 550 flow cell was used to sequence each immunoSEQ 96-well plate. In the paper's pipeline: Because only junctional sequences without quality scores were contained in the immunoSEQ output, filtering matching that applied to full-length reads could not be performed. Sequences were annotated with PyIR, a Python wrapper for IgBLAST v1.9, and V/J genes and CDR3 were assigned using IMGT germline references. Reads were removed for weak V/J assignments (E-value above 1e-6), missing CDR3, stop codons, out-of-frame junctions, or ambiguous translated residues. V3J clonotypes were defined by identical inferred V gene, J gene, and CDR3 amino acid sequence. To compute the percentage overlap between repertoires, the number of shared unique clonotypes was divided by the size of the smaller repertoire. Richness of each repertoire was evaluated using RTK rarefaction, the Chao1 estimator, and Recon v2.1 estimates of unobserved clonotypes. For all TCRbeta clonotypes obtained by the gDNA method from four donors, generation probabilities were computed with OLGA. This is the immuneACCESS table as TCRdb keeps it, with only in-frame sequences that have V and J called. A part of the clones is gone; compared with another copy, unresolved V genes explain less than half, and the rest is unexplained. For V, J and clone size, that table is used; D and trimming come from the DNA. The sample table holds approximately 700,000 clones, of which 60% to 75% were seen once. The top ten hold more than 1.5% of the sample.

The donors were healthy, HIV-negative adults with no recently reported acute infections or vaccinations. Every donor was a Caucasian adult living in Nashville, Tennessee, USA. CD4+ T cells were enriched by magnetic negative selection; naive cells were then positively selected on CD45RA, and the negative fraction formed the memory subset. Blood was obtained by leukapheresis, after which PBMCs were separated by Ficoll-Histopaque density gradient centrifugation and cryopreserved in liquid nitrogen vapor phase. Analytical flow cytometry was used to check the purity and quantity of each magnetically sorted T cell population. From each sorted fraction, genomic DNA was isolated and quantified by UV absorbance on a Nanodrop 2000c. Counted from cysteine to phenylalanine, this CDR3 has 14 amino acids. The kept DNA is CDR3 alone, 42 bases in frame from the first base. This sample stems from a study of shared clonotypes between healthy human individuals (dated by TCRdb to 2018 to 2020). Broadly, across the study: The cohort included three men and a couple of women between 18 and 49 years of age. Libraries were prepared and TCR repertoires were sequenced by different laboratories using diverse techniques, in order to increase sequencing depth and limit assay-specific biases. Each donor's leukapheresis produced roughly between roughly 0.85 and 10 billion PBMCs. To estimate repertoire size and how much clonotype sharing occurs between individuals, the study deeply sequenced the blood TCR repertoires of five healthy adults. For each donor, CD4 naive and CD4 memory were each run on three plates, CD8 naive on two plates, and CD8 memory on one plate. The paper's findings and limits, for the study overall: Across a few donors, approximately 5% of naive CD4, over 3% of naive CD8, under 2.5% of memory CD4, and under 0.45% of memory CD8 clonotypes were shared. Rarefaction of sorted-subset datasets indicated incomplete sequencing despite the large sequencing depth. Higher generation probabilities were observed for clonotypes shared by all four sorted-subset donors than for non-shared clonotypes. Because the study included a small number of donors, the genetic and exposure-history diversity represented was limited. Pairwise subsampling indicated that sequencing depth was expected to affect the degree of clonotype sharing among donors. Naive subsets generally had larger estimated clonotype richness than memory subsets. Sampling was restricted to blood, and TCR repertoires in tissue are likely to differ from TCR repertoires in blood.

The sample comprised memory CD4+ T cells sorted from blood. The cell subset or site label of this sample denotes: CD45RA-negative fraction. The receptor comes from a woman under 40 in good health. This chain joins TRBV12-1 to TRBJ2-7; the DNA was not used to check the table's D call, TRBD2. TRBV12-1 represents a pseudogene. The CDR3 in this case is CASSGRPGSYEQYF. In nucleotide form, the sequence is TGTGCCAGCAGCGGTCGGCCGGGTAGCTACGAGCAGTACTTC.